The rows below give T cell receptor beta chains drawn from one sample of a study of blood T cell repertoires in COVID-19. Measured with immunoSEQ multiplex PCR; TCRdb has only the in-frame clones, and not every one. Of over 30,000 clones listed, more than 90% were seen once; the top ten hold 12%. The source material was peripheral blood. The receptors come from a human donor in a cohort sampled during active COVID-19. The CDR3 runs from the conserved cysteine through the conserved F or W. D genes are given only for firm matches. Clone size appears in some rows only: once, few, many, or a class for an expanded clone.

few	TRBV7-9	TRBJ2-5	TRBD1	TGTGCCAGCAGCTCCTGGCTGTGGGACAGGGGGTTGGAGACCCAGTACTTC	CASSSWLWDRGLETQYF
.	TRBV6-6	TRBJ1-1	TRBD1	TGTGCCAGCAGTTTTAGGACAGGGCTGAACACTGAAGCTTTCTTT	CASSFRTGLNTEAFF
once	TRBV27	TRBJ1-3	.	TGTGCCAGCAGTTTACAGGGTAACGTCGGAAACACCATATATTTT	CASSLQGNVGNTIYF
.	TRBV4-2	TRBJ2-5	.	TGTGCCAGCAGCCAAGCGTGGGGGCGGAGGGGGCGCGGGGAGACCCAGTACTTC	CASSQAWGRRGRGETQYF
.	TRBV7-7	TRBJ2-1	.	TGTGCTAGCAGTCGCAGCATAGCGGAGATTAGTGAGCAGTTCTTC	CASSRSIAEISEQFF
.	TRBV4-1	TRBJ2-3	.	TGCGCCAGCAGCCAAGATCTGGCTAGCTTCACAGATACGCAGTATTTT	CASSQDLASFTDTQYF
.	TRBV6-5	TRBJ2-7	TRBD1	TGTGCCAGCAGTACCGGGACAGGGGCCTCCTACGAGCAGTACTTC	CASSTGTGASYEQYF
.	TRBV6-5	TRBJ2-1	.	TGTGCCAGCAGTTACTCCGGACAAGGTATGGGTGAGCAGTTCTTC	CASSYSGQGMGEQFF
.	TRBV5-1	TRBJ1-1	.	TGCGCCAGCAGCTTCGCTACAGTGAACACTGAAGCTTTCTTT	CASSFATVNTEAFF
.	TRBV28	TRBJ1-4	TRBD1	TGTGCCAGCAGTTTGGCAAAGACAGGGTTCAAGTCAACAACTAATGAAAAACTGTTTTTT	CASSLAKTGFKSTTNEKLFF
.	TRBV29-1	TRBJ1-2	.	TGCAGCCCCGAAGGTCCGGGACAAGAGACTTCCTATGGCTACACCTTC	CSPEGPGQETSYGYTF
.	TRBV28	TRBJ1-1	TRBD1	TGTGCCAGCAGTTTAAGGAGGACAGGGGCTGAAGCTTTCTTT	CASSLRRTGAEAFF
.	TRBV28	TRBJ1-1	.	TGTGCCAGCAGTTATCGGTTTCAAGCTTTCTTT	CASSYRFQAFF
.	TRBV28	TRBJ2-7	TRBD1	TGTGCCAGCAGTTCCCAGACAGGGTTCGGCGAGCAGTACTTC	CASSSQTGFGEQYF
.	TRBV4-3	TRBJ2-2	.	TGCGCCAGCAGCCCCTTGCAGGGATCCGGGGAGCTGTTTTTT	CASSPLQGSGELFF
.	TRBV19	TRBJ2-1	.	TGTGCCAGTACCCTCGTAGGAGGGGCTAGCTCCTACAATGAGCAGTTCTTC	CASTLVGGASSYNEQFF
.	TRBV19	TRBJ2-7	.	TGTGCCAGTAGTATTCGAGGGTCGGGTTACGAGCAGTACTTC	CASSIRGSGYEQYF
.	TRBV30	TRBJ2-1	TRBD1	TGTGCCTGGAGTGTAGGGACAGGGGGCGTCGATGAGCAGTTCTTC	CAWSVGTGGVDEQFF
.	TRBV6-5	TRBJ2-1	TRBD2	TGTGCCAGCAGTATAGCGGGAGGCTCCTACAATGAGCAGTTCTTC	CASSIAGGSYNEQFF
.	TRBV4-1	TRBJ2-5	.	TGCGCCAGCAGCCAAGTTAGCACAGGGCGGCAAGAGACCCAGTACTTC	CASSQVSTGRQETQYF
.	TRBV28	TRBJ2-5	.	TGTGCCAGCAATCTTCAAGAGACCCAGTACTTC	CASNLQETQYF
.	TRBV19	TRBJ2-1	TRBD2	TGTGCCAGTAGTATACTAGCGGGAGCGGCCTACAATGAGCAGTTCTTC	CASSILAGAAYNEQFF
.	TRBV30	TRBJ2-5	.	TGTGCCTGGACCTTAGGAGCGAAAGAGACCCAGTACTTC	CAWTLGAKETQYF
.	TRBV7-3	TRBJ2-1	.	TGTGCCAGCAGCTTCGAGTTGAGCTCCTACAATGAGCAGTTCTTC	CASSFELSSYNEQFF
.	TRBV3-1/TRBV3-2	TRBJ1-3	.	TGTGCCAGCAGCCAAGCAGGGGCTGGAAACACCATATATTTT	CASSQAGAGNTIYF
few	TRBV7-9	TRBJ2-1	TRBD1	TGTGCCAGCAGCGCGACCGGGACAGGGGTTGAGCAGTTCTTC	CASSATGTGVEQFF
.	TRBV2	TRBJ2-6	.	TGTGCCAGCAGGTTTTCGGGAGGGGCCAACGTCCTGACTTTC	CASRFSGGANVLTF
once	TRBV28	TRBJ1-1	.	TGTGCCAGCAGTTTATTCGGAGGGCGAATGAACACTGAAGCTTTCTTT	CASSLFGGRMNTEAFF
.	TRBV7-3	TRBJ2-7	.	TGTGCCAGCAGCTTAACGGATGGGGGGAGCTCCTACGAGCAGTACTTC	CASSLTDGGSSYEQYF
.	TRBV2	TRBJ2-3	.	TGTGCCAGCAGTGAACAGCGCGATACGCAGTATTTT	CASSEQRDTQYF
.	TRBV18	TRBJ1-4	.	TGTGCCAGCTCACCAGGGGGAGGCGAAAAACTGTTTTTT	CASSPGGGEKLFF
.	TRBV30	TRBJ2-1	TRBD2	TGTGCCTGGAATCTTCTAGCGGGGGCCTACAATGAGCAGTTCTTC	CAWNLLAGAYNEQFF
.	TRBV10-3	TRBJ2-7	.	TGTGCCATCAGTGAGTCCGGCTACGAGCAGTACTTC	CAISESGYEQYF
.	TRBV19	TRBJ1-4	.	TGTGCCAGTAGTATATACGGCGTTAGAGGGTCAACTAATGAAAAACTGTTTTTT	CASSIYGVRGSTNEKLFF
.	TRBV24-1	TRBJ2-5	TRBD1	TGTGCCACCAGTGGGGTCACAGGGGGCGTAGAGACCCAGTACTTC	CATSGVTGGVETQYF
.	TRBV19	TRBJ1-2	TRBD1	TGTGCCAGTACCGGGACAGGGAGGGAGTTCTATGGCTACACCTTC	CASTGTGREFYGYTF
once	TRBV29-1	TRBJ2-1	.	TGCAGCGGATCAGAGCGGGACAATGAGCAGTTCTTC	CSGSERDNEQFF
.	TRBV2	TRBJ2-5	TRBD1	TGTGCCAGCAGTGAAGGCAGGGGGACAGGAGAACAAGAGACCCAGTACTTC	CASSEGRGTGEQETQYF
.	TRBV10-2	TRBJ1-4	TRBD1	TGCGCCAGCAGTGAGCTCGGGACAGTCACAACTAATGAAAAACTGTTTTTT	CASSELGTVTTNEKLFF
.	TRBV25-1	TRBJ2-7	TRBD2	TGTGCCAGCAGTGTACAACTAGCGGGTCACTCCTACGAGCAGTACTTC	CASSVQLAGHSYEQYF
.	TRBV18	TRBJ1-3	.	TGTGCCAGCTCACCGAGTACGCCCCCCCGAGGCACCATATATTTT	CASSPSTPPRGTIYF
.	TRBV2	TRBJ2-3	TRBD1	TGTGCCAGCAGTGATGCCAGGGGGCTTTCAGATACGCAGTATTTT	CASSDARGLSDTQYF
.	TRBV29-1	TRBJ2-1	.	TGCAGCGTGAGCGATGAGCAGTTCTTC	CSVSDEQFF
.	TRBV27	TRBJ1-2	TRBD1	TGTGCCAGCAGTTCAGACAGGGGCTTCAACTATGGCTACACCTTC	CASSSDRGFNYGYTF
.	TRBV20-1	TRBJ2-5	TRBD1	TGCAGTGTGAACAGGGGGGAGACCCAGTACTTC	CSVNRGETQYF
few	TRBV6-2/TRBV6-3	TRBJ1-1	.	TGTGCCAGCAGTTCCGCCAGACAGGCCGCGAACACTGAAGCTTTCTTT	CASSSARQAANTEAFF
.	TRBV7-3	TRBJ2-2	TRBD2	TGTGCCAGCAGCTTGGCCGGGACTACCTTCACCGGGGAGCTGTTTTTT	CASSLAGTTFTGELFF
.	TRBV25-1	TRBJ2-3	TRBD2	TGTGCCAGCAGTTCCGGCGTCCCCCAGCGGGAGGGCACAGATACGCAGTATTTT	CASSSGVPQREGTDTQYF
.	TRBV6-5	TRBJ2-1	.	TGTGCCAGCATCACCGGTGCTAGCGACTACAATGAGCAGTTCTTC	CASITGASDYNEQFF
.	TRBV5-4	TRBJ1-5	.	TGTGCCAGCAGCTTGGGGCCGCTGGAGCCCCAGCATTTT	CASSLGPLEPQHF